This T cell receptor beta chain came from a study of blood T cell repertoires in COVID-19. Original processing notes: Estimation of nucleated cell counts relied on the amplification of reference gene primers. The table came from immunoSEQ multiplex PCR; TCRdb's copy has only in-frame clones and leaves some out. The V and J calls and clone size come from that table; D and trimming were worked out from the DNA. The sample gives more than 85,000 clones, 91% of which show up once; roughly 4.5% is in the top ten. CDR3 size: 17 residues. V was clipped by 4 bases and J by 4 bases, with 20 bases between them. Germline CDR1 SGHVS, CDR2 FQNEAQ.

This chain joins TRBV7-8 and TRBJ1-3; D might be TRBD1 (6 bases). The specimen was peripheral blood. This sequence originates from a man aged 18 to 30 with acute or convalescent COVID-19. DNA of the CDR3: TGTGCCAGCAGCTCCTCTAGGACAGTTAGAGCGGGAAACACCATATATTTT. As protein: CASSSSRTVRAGNTIYF.